These 25 T cell receptor beta chains were sequenced from one sample in a study of blood T cells in healthy people across ages. The authors ran a second PCR of about 6 to 12 cycles using a sample-barcoded 5' primer and a J-beta primer mix. MiXCR was run by TCRdb on the 5' RACE reads, yielding one entry per CDR3 protein. This sample has roughly 730,000 distinct CDR3 sequences, with approximately 60% found just once. The sample consisted of blood. Receptors originate from a man aged 40-55 years in good health.

This chain joins TRBV5-1 and TRBJ2-1, with TRBD2 identical over 11 bases. V was pared by 2 bases and J by 6 bases, with 4 bases of the junction left unmatched. The germline V gene encodes CDR1 SGHRS and CDR2 YFSETQ. This CDR3 spans 15 amino acids. CDR3 sequence reads: CASSLSTSGGNEQFF. CDR3 nucleotides: TGCGCCAGCAGCTTATCAACTAGCGGGGGCAATGAGCAGTTCTTC.

The table lists this clonotype with a few counts. The chain couples TRBV29-1 to TRBJ2-7, with D uncertain. Germline V gene data show CDR1 as SQVTM and CDR2 as ANQGSEA. This CDR3 has 14 amino acids. Deletions cut 1 base from V and 1 base from J, with 11 bases between. CDR3: CSVEVPGSSYEQYF. The DNA for the CDR3 is TGCAGCGTTGAAGTTCCAGGTTCTTCCTACGAGCAGTACTTC.

The chain has TRBV14 and TRBJ2-7, with TRBD2 matching over 10 bases. Germline lookup yields CDR1 SGHDN and CDR2 FVKESK. CDR3 length: 16 residues. V lost 1 base and J lost 0; bases outside the gene matches: 3. CDR3 sequence (DNA): TGTGCCAGCAGCCAAGTAACTAGCGGGAACTCCTACGAGCAGTACTTC. This sequence encodes CASSQVTSGNSYEQYF.

V is TRBV5-1 and J is TRBJ2-3; maybe TRBD2 (6 bases). Trimming removed 0 bases from V and 2 bases from J, with 13 bases in between. Germline values: CDR1 SGHRS, CDR2 YFSETQ. The CDR3 spans 16 residues. CDR3 bases: TGCGCCAGCAGCTTGGACGGGGGTTATAACACAGATACGCAGTATTTT. This translates into CASSLDGGYNTDTQYF.

This chain uses TRBV6-5 with TRBJ2-1, with TRBD1 matching 8 bases. The length of the CDR3 is 17 residues. Germline-derived CDR1 and CDR2 are MNHEY and SVGAGI. Losses at the gene ends were 0 bases for V and 0 bases for J; bases not matched to a gene: 4. The CDR3 nucleotides are TGTGCCAGCAGTTACTCGACAGGGGCCACCTCCTACAATGAGCAGTTCTTC. It yields the protein CASSYSTGATSYNEQFF.

CDR3 amino acids: CASSVGYGTSKQYF. In nucleotides, the CDR3 is TGTGCCAGCAGCGTAGGATATGGGACTAGCAAGCAGTACTTC. The chain combines TRBV9 with TRBJ2-5, with 9 nucleotides matching TRBD2. V was clipped by 0 bases and J by 11 bases; unmatched bases: 8. The CDR3 has 14 amino acids. In germline, CDR1 is SGDLS, CDR2 YYNGEE.

J is TRBJ2-6 and V is TRBV11-2, with 10 bases aligning to TRBD2. V gave up 3 bases and J gave up 1 base; unmatched junction bases: 6. The CDR3 length is 18 residues. CDR1 is SGHAT, CDR2 FQNNGV, per germline. The CDR3 bases are TGTGCCAGCAGCTTCTCACTAGCGGGGTATTCTGGGGCCAACGTCCTGACTTTC. Its protein is CASSFSLAGYSGANVLTF.

The V gene is TRBV20-1, the J gene TRBJ2-1; D is ambiguous. Looked up from germline, CDR1 is DFQATT and CDR2 is SNEGSKA (reference sequence). The V and J ends lost 2 bases and 10 bases respectively, with 15 bases between them. The CDR3 is made up of 13 amino acids. DNA of the CDR3: TGCAGTGCTAGACCCCTCACGACTGGCGAGCAGTTCTTC. This encodes CSARPLTTGEQFF.

The V call is TRBV2, the J call TRBJ2-7; 9 bases agree with TRBD1. V trimming: 5 bases; J trimming: 6 bases; junction bases outside the gene matches: 8. Germline V gene lookup returns CDR1 SNHLY and CDR2 FYNNEI. The CDR3 runs to 14 residues. CDR3 protein: CASSPGTGRSEQYF. As DNA, the CDR3 is TGTGCCAGCAGTCCCGGGACAGGGAGGTCCGAGCAGTACTTC.

The chain has TRBV7-2 and TRBJ1-3, with a weak D call TRBD1 (5 bases). V lost 1 base and J lost 0, with 13 bases in between. This CDR3 region has 17 residues. Germline lookup yields CDR1 SGHTA and CDR2 FQGNSA. The CDR3 loop reads CASSLGLGGSSGNTIYF. CDR3 nucleotides: TGTGCCAGCAGCTTAGGGCTCGGGGGGAGCTCTGGAAACACCATATATTTT.

Only a few counts were recorded for this clonotype. The genes are TRBV28 and TRBJ2-7; D is undetermined. Germline V lookup: CDR1 MDHEN, CDR2 SYDVKM. Deletions cut 3 bases from V and 1 base from J, with 13 bases between. The CDR3 length is 15 residues. CDR3 protein: CASSFPLGQSYEQYF. The CDR3 DNA sequence: TGTGCCAGCAGTTTCCCTCTCGGCCAGTCCTACGAGCAGTACTTC. The entire variable domain, with the rest obtained from reference TRBV28 and TRBJ2-7, is as follows: DVKVTQSSRYLVKRTGEKVFLECVQDMDHENMFWYRQDPGLGLRLIYFSYDVKMKEKGDIPEGYSVSREKKERFSLILESASTNQTSMYLCASSFPLGQSYEQYFGPGTRLTVT.

This chain joins TRBV12-3 or TRBV12-4 and TRBJ2-7, with D maybe TRBD2 (6 bases). The tail of the sequence fits TRBJ2-5 better, so the J call may be wrong. This CDR3 comprises 17 residues. The CDR3 DNA reads TGTGCCAGCAGTTTAAGGGTAGCGGAGTCCTGGGGGGAGACCCAGTACTTC. It codes for CASSLRVAESWGETQYF.

Points on this clonotype: The germline gene is not matched at one end of the junction; a read error may be the cause. This chain uses TRBV12-3 or TRBV12-4 with TRBJ2-7, with D maybe TRBD2 (5 bases). CDR3 size: 16 residues. The CDR3 region is CAGSLRDPLPIYEQYF. CDR3 nucleotides: TGTGCCGGCAGTTTACGGGATCCACTTCCTATCTACGAGCAGTACTTC.

Only a few counts were recorded for this clonotype. This chain connects TRBV29-1 to TRBJ1-2; D gene unclear. Germline V lookup: CDR1 SQVTM, CDR2 ANQGSEA. This CDR3 comprises 12 residues. Trimming took off 6 bases at V and 0 bases at J, with 8 bases between the two ends. In DNA form, the CDR3 reads TGCAGCGTACGACAAGCTAACTATGGCTACACCTTC. Protein sequence: CSVRQANYGYTF.

This clonotype has more than one count but fewer than ten. The J gene is TRBJ2-1, the V gene TRBV7-9, with D perhaps TRBD1 or TRBD2 (5 bases each). The CDR3 has 16 amino acids. The ends were cut back, 4 bases at V and 9 bases at J, with 22 bases in the middle. CDR1 is SEHNR and CDR2 is FQNEAQ in the germline V gene (reference sequence). CDR3 nucleotide sequence: TGTGCCAGCAGCTCTTCCCGATGTTCCAGGGAGAGTGAGCAGTTCTTC. Residues: CASSSSRCSRESEQFF.

This clonotype was recorded a few times. The rearrangement links TRBV29-1 to TRBJ2-3; possibly TRBD2 for D (5 bases). The germline V gene encodes CDR1 SQVTM and CDR2 ANQGSEA. The CDR3 length is 12 residues. V lost 6 bases, J lost 3 bases, and 10 bases lay in between. The CDR3 coding sequence is TGCAGCGTCGGGGATATTACAGATACGCAGTATTTT. Its protein product is CSVGDITDTQYF.

This clonotype was counted a few times. This may arise from a read error, as a much more abundant clone is one base away. In DNA form, the CDR3 reads TGCAGCGTCGCGAACAATGAGCAGTACTTC. Protein product: CSVANNEQYF. The V gene is TRBV29-1, the J gene TRBJ2-1; no firm D call. The last part of the DNA fits TRBJ2-7 better; the J call may be wrong. Germline V gene lookup returns CDR1 SQVTM and CDR2 ANQGSEA. This CDR3 is built from 10 residues.

This chain links TRBV5-6 with TRBJ2-7; D remains unclear. This CDR3 is 11 amino acids long. Germline V gene data show CDR1 as SGHDT and CDR2 as YYEEEE. The V end was cut by 2 bases, the J end by 5 bases, with 5 bases between. The CDR3 DNA follows: TGTGCCAGCAGCTTTGTAAACGAGCAGTACTTC. It yields the protein CASSFVNEQYF.

In its sample, this clonotype was seen a few times. CDR3 residues: CASSAGQGTAGANVLTF. CDR3 coding DNA: TGTGCCAGCAGTGCGGGACAGGGGACGGCTGGGGCCAACGTCCTGACTTTC. The chain uses TRBV12-3 or TRBV12-4 and TRBJ2-6; 10 bases align to TRBD1. CDR3 length: 17 amino acids. V lost 5 bases and J lost 2; bases outside the gene matches: 6.

The genes are TRBV3-1 and TRBJ1-2; D unclear. The V end was cut by 2 bases, the J end by 8 bases, with 9 bases between. The CDR3 runs 12 residues. Looked up from germline, CDR1 is LGHDT and CDR2 is YNNKEL (reference sequence). As DNA, the CDR3 is TGTGCCAGCAGCCAAACGGAAGGGGGCTACACCTTC. This encodes CASSQTEGGYTF.

The rearrangement uses TRBV7-2 and TRBJ2-5; D gene uncertain. Trimming removed 4 bases at V and 4 bases at J, with 7 bases between. Per germline, CDR1 SGHTA and CDR2 FQGNSA. CDR3 length equals 12 residues. The CDR3 DNA reads as TGTGCCAGCAGCTACCTGAGAGAGACCCAGTACTTC. Its protein product is CASSYLRETQYF.

In its sample, this clonotype was seen many times. The V call is TRBV2, the J call TRBJ1-5; weak D call: TRBD1 (5 bases). Germline V CDR1 and CDR2: SNHLY, FYNNEI. This CDR3 region has 14 residues. V was trimmed by 7 bases and J by 4 bases, leaving 14 bases between them. CDR3 sequence: CASKMGGENQPQHF. CDR3 nucleotides: TGTGCCAGCAAGATGGGGGGTGAGAATCAGCCCCAGCATTTT.

V and J are TRBV7-9 and TRBJ1-2, with D perhaps TRBD1 (5 bases). The V gene lost 1 base and the J gene lost 2 bases, with 17 bases spanning the gap. In germline, CDR1 is SEHNR, CDR2 FQNEAQ (reference sequence). The CDR3 spans 17 residues. CDR3 coding DNA: TGTGCCAGCAGCTTAGTAGCTGAGATCAGGGTCAACTATGGCTACACCTTC. Its translation is CASSLVAEIRVNYGYTF.

This clonotype occurred once. V and J are TRBV7-2 and TRBJ2-5, with a weak D call TRBD2 (6 bases). CDR3 length equals 15 residues. Germline lookup yields CDR1 SGHTA and CDR2 FQGNSA. Trimming shortened V by 1 base and J by 1 base, and 10 bases separated the two germline ends. CDR3 nucleotide sequence: TGTGCCAGCAGCTTAGAGGGGAGGACCCAAGAGACCCAGTACTTC. Protein: CASSLEGRTQETQYF.

This rearrangement joins TRBV3-1 to TRBJ2-5; perhaps TRBD2 as D (5 bases). CDR1 is LGHDT and CDR2 is YNNKEL in the germline V gene (reference sequence). This CDR3 is built from 13 residues. The V end lost 6 bases, the J end lost 4 bases, and 12 bases lay between the germline ends. The CDR3 sequence is CASRSDSRETQYF. The CDR3 DNA follows: TGTGCCAGCAGGTCGGACTCCCGAGAGACCCAGTACTTC.